The text below deals with one TCR beta chain. The antigen is not known. The authors ran a second PCR of 7 to 11 cycles using a sample-barcoded 5' primer and a J-beta primer mix. TCRdb independently ran MiXCR on the 5' RACE reads; one entry per CDR3 protein. The repertoire has about 800,000 distinct CDR3 sequences, around 25% of them found once; the top ten carry more than 3%. The sample originates from a study of blood T cells in healthy people across ages. Study results and limitations: Per-million-T-cell TCR beta diversity fell roughly linearly with age.

The same data also contributed to another study, on T cells of mothers and their children.

Sequenced input: blood. The TCR comes from a boy under 18 in good health.

The CDR3 nucleotides are TGTGCCAGCAGCCCCGCGCGAGACCAGCCCCAGCATTTT. It yields the protein CASSPARDQPQHF. The chain has TRBV7-2 and TRBJ1-5; D is undetermined. This CDR3 spans 13 amino acids. The germline V and J ends were trimmed by 5 bases and 7 bases, with 12 bases remaining between them. Germline values: CDR1 SGHTA, CDR2 FQGNSA.